Sequencing of this T cell receptor (beta chain) was carried out in a study of T cells in Graves' hyperthyroidism and ophthalmopathy. General observations from the study: Most thyroid clonotypes expanded above 0.001 were also detected in blood.

RNA transcripts gave rise to amplified TCR beta CDR3 regions. An initial round of RT-PCR targeting the TCR CDR3 relied on the HTBI primer set. TCRdb independently ran MiXCR on the multiplex PCR reads; one entry per CDR3 protein. In the table there are some 760,000 distinct CDR3 sequences, approximately 15% of which are singletons. This clonotype was seen repeatedly, ten times or more. Its antigen is unidentified. There are 17 residues in the CDR3. Trimming cost V 4 bases and J 2 bases, with 18 bases left between them. CDR1 is KGHDR, CDR2 SFDVKD, per germline. About 10 ml of fresh peripheral blood supplied the PBMCs.

Source material: blood. This TCR derives from a woman aged 18-35 years with Graves' hyperthyroidism. The chain couples TRBV24-1 to TRBJ2-3; perhaps TRBD2 as D (6 bases). CDR3 residues: CATSDPGAGPVTDTQYF. CDR3 DNA: TGTGCCACCAGTGACCCAGGCGCGGGACCGGTCACAGATACGCAGTATTTT.